One sample yielded the 14 T cell receptor beta chains listed below, sequenced in a study of cytomegalovirus exposure and HLA in healthy donors. Clones were read by immunoSEQ multiplex PCR, and TCRdb kept only the in-frame ones, dropping some. This sample yields tens of thousands of clones, of which 95% are seen a single time; nearly 0.7% belongs to the top ten. The sequenced sample consisted of PBMCs. The receptors shown here come from a woman aged 18-35 years in good health and CMV-seronegative.

The chain employs TRBV7-2 and TRBJ2-3; unclear D gene. Between the trimmed V and J ends, which lost 3 bases and 8 bases, there was a span of 9 bases. Germline V gene lookup returns CDR1 SGHTA and CDR2 FQGNSA. The CDR3 consists of 12 residues. The CDR3 nucleotides are TGTGCCAGCAGCTTGTCTCTCGGTACGCAGTATTTT. This sequence encodes CASSLSLGTQYF.

The chain employs TRBV5-1 and TRBJ2-5; maybe TRBD2 (5 bases). V was pared by 6 bases and J by 5 bases, with 11 bases between. Germline V lookup: CDR1 SGHRS, CDR2 YFSETQ. The CDR3 spans 12 residues. The CDR3 reads CASTAPGETQYF. The CDR3 bases are TGCGCCAGCACCGCGCCGGGGGAGACCCAGTACTTC.

The chain couples TRBV19 to TRBJ2-1, with TRBD2 matching over 7 bases. Trimming at V came to 7 bases and at J to 4 bases, leaving 7 bases not matched to a gene. CDR3 length: 14 residues. Germline V gene lookup returns CDR1 LNHDA and CDR2 SQIVND (reference sequence). The CDR3 reads CASTLRGRYNEQFF. Written as DNA, the CDR3 is TGTGCCAGTACTCTCCGCGGGAGATACAATGAGCAGTTCTTC.

J is TRBJ1-2 and V is TRBV10-2; tentative D call: TRBD1 (5 bases). CDR3 size: 12 residues. Germline loops: CDR1 WSHSY, CDR2 SAAADI. V lost 10 bases, J lost 4 bases, and 13 bases lay in between. CDR3 amino acids: CATEAGGYGYTF. For the CDR3, the DNA is TGCGCCACCGAGGCGGGGGGCTATGGCTACACCTTC.

The chain links TRBV5-1 to TRBJ1-3; D remains ambiguous. The V gene's germline CDR1 is SGHRS and CDR2 YFSETQ. V was clipped by 4 bases and J by 0 bases, with 11 bases between them. CDR3 length: 15 amino acids. The CDR3 coding sequence is TGCGCCAGCAGCGATTCAGGATACTCTGGAAACACCATATATTTT. Its protein is CASSDSGYSGNTIYF.

CDR3 DNA sequence: TGTGCCAGCAGCTTGGACAGGGCCTATCAGCCCCAGCATTTT. This gives the protein CASSLDRAYQPQHF. J is TRBJ1-5 and V is TRBV5-4, with TRBD1 as a possible D gene (6 bases). Germline V CDR1 and CDR2: SGHNT, YYREEE (reference sequence). V was trimmed by 0 bases and J by 5 bases, leaving 9 bases between them. The CDR3 sequence is 14 residues long.

The V gene is TRBV7-2, the J gene TRBJ2-1; 7 bases match TRBD2. The ends lost 6 bases at V and 0 bases at J; junction bases unmatched: 8. From germline, CDR1 is SGHTA and CDR2 FQGNSA. This CDR3 contains 16 residues. This CDR3 reads CASSQLAGPSYNEQFF. CDR3 coding DNA: TGTGCCAGCAGTCAGTTAGCGGGCCCCTCCTACAATGAGCAGTTCTTC.

V is TRBV28 and J is TRBJ2-5; 8 nucleotides align to TRBD1. The germline CDR1 and CDR2 sequences are MDHEN and SYDVKM. V was clipped by 6 bases and J by 5 bases; unmatched bases: 14. CDR3 size: 16 residues. The CDR3: CASSSTGAGSGETQYF. Here the CDR3 DNA reads TGTGCCAGCAGCTCGACAGGGGCGGGATCCGGCGAGACCCAGTACTTC.

This chain links TRBV6-4 with TRBJ2-3, with D maybe TRBD2 (6 bases). The germline CDR1 and CDR2 sequences are MRHNA and SNTAGT. CDR3 size: 15 residues. V gave up 2 bases and J gave up 2 bases, with 11 bases separating them. CDR3 residues: CASSDGRSPTDTQYF. The DNA of the CDR3 is TGTGCCAGCAGTGACGGGAGGAGCCCCACAGATACGCAGTATTTT.

The genes are TRBV5-8 and TRBJ2-5; 7 bases align to TRBD2. This CDR3 is built from 15 residues. In germline, CDR1 is SGHTS, CDR2 YDEGEE. V lost 0 bases and J lost 5; bases outside the gene matches: 7. The CDR3 loop reads CASSLDGEGSETQYF. CDR3 DNA: TGTGCCAGCAGCTTGGACGGGGAGGGCTCGGAGACCCAGTACTTC. Combining the CDR3 with reference TRBV5-8 and TRBJ2-5 gives the whole variable domain EAGVTQSPTHLIKTRGQQATLRCSPISGHTSVYWYQQALGLGLQFLLWYDEGEERNRGNFPPRFSGRQFPNYSSELNVNALELEDSALYLCASSLDGEGSETQYFGPGTRLLVL.

V and J are TRBV28 and TRBJ2-1; 10 positions agree with TRBD2. CDR1 MDHEN and CDR2 SYDVKM come from the germline V gene. The CDR3 spans 16 residues. J was trimmed by 0 bases and V by 1 base; bases with no gene match: 0. The CDR3 DNA reads TGTGCCAGCAGTTTATCTAGCGGGGGCTCCTACAATGAGCAGTTCTTC. Translating gives CASSLSSGGSYNEQFF. The full variable domain, completed using reference TRBV28 and TRBJ2-1, is DVKVTQSSRYLVKRTGEKVFLECVQDMDHENMFWYRQDPGLGLRLIYFSYDVKMKEKGDIPEGYSVSREKKERFSLILESASTNQTSMYLCASSLSSGGSYNEQFFGPGTRLTVL.

V and J are TRBV14 and TRBJ2-7; TRBD2 is a possible D gene (5 bases). Between the trimmed V and J ends, which lost 3 bases and 3 bases, there was a span of 12 bases. CDR3 size: 14 residues. Germline V gene lookup returns CDR1 SGHDN and CDR2 FVKESK. CDR3 residues: CASSQNPRDYEQYF. As DNA, the CDR3 is TGTGCCAGCAGCCAGAACCCCCGGGACTACGAGCAGTACTTC.

V and J are TRBV7-2 and TRBJ2-1; 9 positions agree with TRBD2. The V segment lost 7 bases and the J segment 7 bases; nucleotides outside the gene matches: 11. CDR3 length: 15 residues. Germline CDR1 SGHTA, CDR2 FQGNSA. CDR3 bases: TGTGCCAGCACCCGCGGACTAGCGCGAGGGAATGAGCAGTTCTTC. This sequence encodes CASTRGLARGNEQFF. The full variable domain, completed using reference TRBV7-2 and TRBJ2-1, is GAGVSQSPSNKVTEKGKDVELRCDPISGHTALYWYRQSLGQGLEFLIYFQGNSAPDKSGLPSDRFSAERTGGSVSTLTIQRTQQEDSAVYLCASTRGLARGNEQFFGPGTRLTVL.

V is TRBV4-3 and J is TRBJ1-3, with no clear D. Trimming pared 1 base from V and 5 bases from J, leaving 15 bases between. Germline V gene lookup returns CDR1 LGHNA and CDR2 YSLEER. This CDR3 contains 16 residues. This CDR3 reads CASSQGRQGSRNTIYF. Here the CDR3 DNA reads TGCGCCAGCAGCCAAGGAAGACAAGGCTCGCGAAACACCATATATTTT.